This T cell receptor (beta chain) was observed in a study of T cells after yellow fever vaccination. TCRdb reanalysed the 5' RACE reads using MiXCR and keeps one entry per CDR3 protein. The repertoire holds hundreds of thousands of distinct CDR3 sequences, with approximately 18% as singletons. Germline V CDR1 and CDR2: SGHRS, YFSETQ. The CDR3 has 15 residues. The V gene lost 3 bases and the J gene lost 4 bases, with 16 bases spanning the gap. The source is a young man who received the YFV17D yellow fever vaccine. This chain links TRBV5-1 with TRBJ2-5; TRBD1 is a possible D gene (6 bases). Material: PBMCs, obtained before the yellow fever booster vaccination. CDR3 loop: CASSWEQGSGETQYF. The CDR3, as DNA: TGCGCCAGCAGCTGGGAACAGGGTAGTGGAGAGACCCAGTACTTC.